Sequencing of this T cell receptor (beta chain) was carried out in a study of regulatory T cells in long-lasting Graves disease. Per the germline V gene, CDR1 is MNHNS and CDR2 is SASEGT. Trimming cost V 8 bases and J 4 bases; bases outside gene matches: 11. The CDR3 spans 15 residues. This clonotype has a handful of counts. CDR3-region Arm-PCR and iRepertoire HTBI primers produced the TCR beta libraries. In TCRdb, the multiplex PCR reads were re-called with MiXCR into one record per CDR3 protein. The data show 400,000 to 500,000 distinct CDR3 sequences, 16% seen once. Time point described: newly diagnosed GD, antithyroid drugs for less than 3 months. The TCR library used RNA extracted from PBMCs. These sequences were also reported in another study, on T cells in Graves' hyperthyroidism and ophthalmopathy.

The source of this sequence is a woman younger than 30 with Graves disease. The specimen comprised peripheral blood mononuclear cells (PBMCs), sampled at new diagnosis, from a patient treated with antithyroid drugs. The chain uses TRBV6-1 and TRBJ1-1, with 9 bases that match TRBD1. This chain's CDR3 is CASPLLQGAVTEAFF. The CDR3 nucleotides read TGTGCCAGCCCTCTTTTACAGGGGGCCGTCACTGAAGCTTTCTTT.